This paragraph covers one T cell receptor (beta chain) sequence. This clonotype was counted a few times. The clone's antigen remains unknown. No base-level quality is on record; no much larger clone is a single base apart. The data were taken from a study of response to subunit inactivated influenza vaccine (dated by TCRdb to the late 2010s). Regarding the study in general: Deep quantitative profiling of the T cell receptor repertoire was used in the study to follow responses to a trivalent subunit inactivated influenza vaccine. Study-wide conclusions, independent of this receptor: The authors suggested that each seasonal influenza vaccination may recruit only a limited number of new T cells.

The library was prepared using RT-PCR. The instrument was an Illumina HiSeq 2500. The public reads were reprocessed in TCRdb via fastp at Q25 and MiXCR, keeping in-frame beta chains. Each entry is one CDR3 protein sequence, shown with its most common DNA and genes. For this sample there are 700,000 to 800,000 distinct CDR3 sequences; under 20% appear just once. The ten largest clones take up approximately 10% of the sample. From a lookup of the germline V gene, CDR1 and CDR2 are SGDLS and YYNGEE. V gives up 0 bases and J gives up 8 bases, and the segment between their germline ends measures 17 bases. The CDR3, cysteine through phenylalanine, is 15 amino acids long. This entry keeps only the CDR3 DNA: 45 bases, framed from base 1.

Rearrangement joined TRBV9 to TRBJ1-2, with no reliable assignment of the D segment. This TCR was sampled from a man between 45 and 60 years old who received an inactivated influenza vaccine. Donor details come from another sample of the same person, matched by shared clones. Sample: PBMCs from blood, taken 5 days after vaccination. Here the CDR3 is given as CASSVGFPSPGGYTF. The DNA reads TGTGCCAGCAGCGTAGGTTTTCCCTCGCCGGGAGGCTACACCTTC. Where the CDR3 stops, the reference TRBV9 and TRBJ1-2 genes take over; the full variable domain is DSGVTQTPKHLITATGQRVTLRCSPRSGDLSVYWYQQSLDQGLQFLIQYYNGEERAKGNILERFSAQQFPDLHSELNLSSLELGDSALYFCASSVGFPSPGGYTFGSGTRLTVV.